Following are 24 T cell receptor beta chains from one sample sequenced in a study of T-cell reconstitution after alpha-beta-depleted transplantation in children. Using unique molecular identifiers, the investigators prepared the TCRbeta library. TCRdb reanalysed the PCR reads using MiXCR and keeps one entry per CDR3 protein. This sample has 200,000 to 300,000 distinct CDR3 sequences, with around 11% found just once. The sample consisted of PBMCs from the stem cell graft donor, taken from the stem cell graft. Receptors originate from a human donor who donated a stem cell graft to a child with acute lymphoblastic leukemia.

The table lists this clonotype with many counts. The chain combines TRBV20-1 with TRBJ1-1; the D gene is possibly TRBD1 (6 bases). This CDR3 has 16 residues. CDR1 is DFQATT and CDR2 is SNEGSKA in the germline V gene (reference sequence). Deletions cut 0 bases from V and 3 bases from J, with 17 bases between. CDR3 in DNA: TGCAGTGCTAGAGATCGAGGGGGGTCGAGTTACACTGAAGCTTTCTTT. Amino acid sequence: CSARDRGGSSYTEAFF.

This clonotype was recorded many times. This sequence joins TRBV5-1 and TRBJ2-1; D ambiguous. V was pared by 0 bases and J by 5 bases, with 12 bases between. Germline CDR1 SGHRS, CDR2 YFSETQ. The length of the CDR3 is 15 residues. CDR3 sequence: CASSLGKNQDNEQFF. As DNA, the CDR3 is TGCGCCAGCAGCTTGGGCAAAAATCAGGACAATGAGCAGTTCTTC.

This clonotype was seen ten or more times. The genes are TRBV6-5 and TRBJ1-2; 8 bases line up with TRBD1. This CDR3 is built from 14 residues. Looked up from germline, CDR1 is MNHEY and CDR2 is SVGAGI. The junction had 5 bases not matched to a gene; V was cut back by 6 bases and J by 2 bases. CDR3 residues: CASSQGAPNYGYTF. CDR3 coding DNA: TGTGCCAGCAGCCAGGGGGCCCCAAACTATGGCTACACCTTC.

This clonotype turned up a few times. This chain connects TRBV20-1 to TRBJ1-2, with 8 bases that match TRBD1. From germline, CDR1 is DFQATT and CDR2 SNEGSKA (reference sequence). Trimming at V came to 0 bases and at J to 8 bases, leaving 5 bases not matched to a gene. This CDR3 has 13 amino acids. CDR3 sequence (DNA): TGCAGTGCTAGAGAACAGGGGGTTAGAGGCTACACCTTC. Its translation: CSAREQGVRGYTF.

This clonotype was picked up many times. The J gene is TRBJ2-1, the V gene TRBV7-9, with TRBD2 identical over 9 bases. The V gene's germline CDR1 is SEHNR and CDR2 FQNEAQ (reference sequence). The CDR3 sequence is 16 residues long. V was clipped by 3 bases and J by 8 bases; unmatched bases: 11. The CDR3 DNA reads TGTGCCAGCAGCTTGGGGTCTGGCGGGGGGGCCCATGAGCAGTTCTTC. It yields the protein CASSLGSGGGAHEQFF.

Concerning this clonotype itself: A much more abundant neighbour one base away suggests this may be a read error. The chain carries TRBV4-3 and TRBJ1-1; D call uncertain. Germline V gene lookup returns CDR1 LGHNA and CDR2 YSLEER. This CDR3 contains 11 residues. This chain's CDR3 is CASSGYTEALF. The CDR3 bases are TGCGCCAGCAGCGGGTACACTGAAGCTTTGTTT.

In its sample, this clonotype was seen many times. The rearrangement links TRBV10-3 to TRBJ1-4; TRBD1 aligns across 9 bases. Germline-derived CDR1 and CDR2 are ENHRY and SYGVKD. V shed 8 bases and J 8 bases; nucleotides not matched to a gene: 12. This CDR3 region has 15 residues. The CDR3 sequence is CAIAPGQGPREKLFF. CDR3 in DNA: TGTGCCATCGCTCCGGGACAGGGACCCCGCGAAAAACTGTTTTTT.

This clonotype was counted ten times or more. The chain employs TRBV7-2 and TRBJ2-7; no definite D call. V dropped 5 bases and J dropped 7 bases, with 15 bases sitting between them. This CDR3 region has 13 residues. Germline lookup yields CDR1 SGHTA and CDR2 FQGNSA. The CDR3 DNA is TGTGCCAGCAGCCTTGGACCAAACCTGGAGCAGTACTTC. Translation: CASSLGPNLEQYF.

Points on this clonotype: A much larger clonotype is one base distant, so this may be a read error. This chain connects TRBV7-3 to TRBJ2-7; 10 nucleotides agree with TRBD2. The germline V gene has CDR1 SGHTA and CDR2 FQGTGA. This CDR3 has 15 residues. The CDR3 is CASSLLASGSYEHYF. CDR3 nucleotide sequence: TGTGCCAGCAGCTTATTGGCTAGCGGGAGCTACGAGCACTACTTC.

This clonotype was observed at least ten times. The V and J genes are TRBV28 and TRBJ2-1; D unclear. The germline CDR1 and CDR2 sequences are MDHEN and SYDVKM. The CDR3 consists of 15 residues. V was trimmed by 6 bases and J by 0 bases, leaving 12 bases between them. CDR3 in amino acids: CASRYSFPSYNEQFF. The CDR3 coding sequence is TGTGCCAGCAGATACAGTTTCCCCTCCTACAATGAGCAGTTCTTC.

This chain uses TRBV12-3 or TRBV12-4 with TRBJ2-5; D is undetermined. The CDR3 runs to 15 residues. V was shortened by 5 bases and J by 2 bases, with 15 bases between the two germline ends. CDR3 nucleotide sequence: TGTGCCAGCAGTCCCCCGGCAGTAGGACAAGAGACCCAGTACTTC. Encoded protein: CASSPPAVGQETQYF.

This clonotype was counted at least ten times. The chain carries TRBV12-3 or TRBV12-4 and TRBJ2-7, with 12 nucleotides matching TRBD1. The length of the CDR3 is 16 residues. The J segment lost 5 bases and the V segment lost 3 bases, leaving 8 bases of the junction unmatched. CDR3 nucleotides: TGTGCCAGCAGTTTCTCCCCCGGGACAGGGGGCAACGAGCAGTACTTC. It translates to CASSFSPGTGGNEQYF.

This clonotype was observed a handful of times. This sequence joins TRBV6-1 and TRBJ1-5, with a weak D call TRBD1 (5 bases). The CDR3 consists of 16 residues. Per germline, CDR1 MNHNS and CDR2 SASEGT. V gave up 2 bases and J gave up 2 bases, with 13 bases separating them. The CDR3 loop is CASSERVRAGNQPQHF. Written as DNA, the CDR3 is TGTGCCAGCAGTGAACGGGTCAGGGCTGGCAATCAGCCCCAGCATTTT.

This clonotype was picked up a small number of times. Germline is not matched at one junction end, which may reflect a read error. The chain recombines TRBV4-3 with TRBJ2-6, with D possibly being TRBD1 (5 bases). CDR1 and CDR2 from the germline V gene are LGHNA and YSLEER. There are 19 residues in the CDR3. The CDR3 loop is CASSQDGAGFDSGANGLTF. CDR3 in DNA: TGCGCCAGCAGCCAAGATGGGGCAGGGTTTGATTCTGGGGCCAACGGCCTGACTTTC.

At least ten counts were recorded for this clonotype. The chain carries TRBV28 and TRBJ1-2; possibly TRBD1 for D (6 bases). The CDR3 contains 16 residues. Trimming took 3 bases from V and 3 from J, leaving 17 bases between them. Germline V lookup: CDR1 MDHEN, CDR2 SYDVKM. This CDR3 reads CASSFGLRGGHYGYTF. In DNA, the CDR3 is TGTGCCAGCAGTTTCGGCCTCAGAGGGGGGCACTATGGCTACACCTTC.

The chain recombines TRBV9 with TRBJ2-6, with 7 nucleotides matching TRBD1. This CDR3 is 19 amino acids long. Germline CDR1 is SGDLS and CDR2 is YYNGEE. The V gene end was trimmed by 0 bases and the J gene end by 2 bases; junction bases not matched to a gene: 11. The CDR3 region is CASSVDPGQSIPGANVLTF. The CDR3 coding sequence is TGTGCCAGCAGCGTAGACCCGGGACAGTCTATCCCTGGGGCCAACGTCCTGACTTTC. Full variable domain (remainder filled in from reference TRBV9 and TRBJ2-6): DSGVTQTPKHLITATGQRVTLRCSPRSGDLSVYWYQQSLDQGLQFLIQYYNGEERAKGNILERFSAQQFPDLHSELNLSSLELGDSALYFCASSVDPGQSIPGANVLTFGAGSRLTVL.

This clonotype has a count of ten or more. The V and J genes are TRBV2 and TRBJ2-1, with 9 nucleotides matching TRBD1. Looked up from germline, CDR1 is SNHLY and CDR2 is FYNNEI. Losses at the gene ends were 6 bases for V and 0 bases for J; bases not matched to a gene: 6. The CDR3 totals 16 residues. The chain's CDR3 is CASSAGTGSSYNEQFF. CDR3 nucleotides: TGTGCCAGCAGCGCAGGGACAGGGAGCTCCTACAATGAGCAGTTCTTC.

This rearrangement joins TRBV12-3 or TRBV12-4 to TRBJ2-3; 13 bases line up with TRBD2. V lost 5 bases, J lost 0 bases, and 8 bases stayed unmatched. CDR3 length equals 18 residues. This CDR3 is CASSQTSGRRSSTDTQYF. CDR3 bases: TGTGCCAGCAGTCAGACTAGCGGGAGGCGATCTAGCACAGATACGCAGTATTTT.

This clonotype was found many times. This chain uses TRBV12-3 or TRBV12-4 with TRBJ1-1; D uncertain. Trimming left V 7 bases short and J 2 bases short, with 11 bases between. The CDR3 covers 13 residues. CDR3 loop: CASTQTRNTEAFF. The CDR3 DNA reads as TGTGCCAGCACCCAGACGCGAAACACTGAAGCTTTCTTT.

Points on this clonotype: Since a much larger clone is just one base distant, this may be a read error. The chain has TRBV12-3 or TRBV12-4 and TRBJ2-7; no clear D gene. The CDR3 is made up of 12 amino acids. The V and J ends lost 3 bases and 7 bases respectively, with 10 bases between them. The CDR3 spells CASSFSVWEQYF. The CDR3 DNA sequence: TGTGCCAGCAGTTTTTCCGTTTGGGAGCAGTACTTC.

The sample holds many counts of this clonotype. The chain employs TRBV15 and TRBJ2-2; 7 bases fit TRBD1. This CDR3 has 17 amino acids. Per the germline V gene, CDR1 is LNHNV and CDR2 is YYDKDF (reference sequence). The V and J ends lost 0 bases and 5 bases, in that order; junction bases with no gene match: 9. CDR3 bases: TGTGCCACCAGCAGAGATCAGGGGGTCGGGCGTACCGGGGAGCTGTTTTTT. It specifies CATSRDQGVGRTGELFF.

J is TRBJ2-7 and V is TRBV5-6; 10 bases line up with TRBD1. V dropped 0 bases and J dropped 6; count of bases not matched to a gene: 9. Germline assignment: CDR1 SGHDT and CDR2 YYEEEE. This CDR3 comprises 16 residues. The CDR3 DNA reads as TGTGCCAGCAGCTTGGGATCGGGACAGGGGTTTGGCGAGCAGTACTTC. The encoded protein is CASSLGSGQGFGEQYF.

This rearrangement joins TRBV7-2 to TRBJ2-3, with D possibly called TRBD1 or TRBD2 (5 bases each). From germline, CDR1 is SGHTA and CDR2 FQGNSA. V dropped 5 bases and J dropped 10 bases, with 16 bases sitting between them. The CDR3 loop spans 13 amino acids. DNA of the CDR3: TGTGCCAGCAGCCGGGACCTCGGGAACCCGCAGTATTTT. Translating it yields CASSRDLGNPQYF.

This clonotype has at least ten counts. The gene calls are TRBV4-2 and TRBJ2-7, with 9 bases lining up with TRBD2. V shed 1 base, J shed 4 bases, and the junction held 2 bases outside the gene matches. The length of the CDR3 is 14 residues. Germline V lookup: CDR1 LGHNA, CDR2 YNFKEQ. The CDR3 is CASSQVAGDYEQYF. The CDR3 DNA sequence: TGTGCCAGCAGCCAAGTAGCGGGAGATTACGAGCAGTACTTC.